This TCR beta chain was recorded in a study of cytomegalovirus exposure and HLA in healthy donors. The donors were members of the validation cohort, which comprised roughly 130 subjects and was separate from the first cohort of 600 to 800 subjects. Repertoires were generated with immunoSEQ multiplex PCR, while TCRdb's copy carries only in-frame clones and drops some. This sample has about 98,000 clones, with roughly 87% found just once. From germline, CDR1 is MNHEY and CDR2 SVGAGI. The CDR3 loop spans 15 amino acids. J gave up 2 bases and V 6 bases, and 7 bases lay outside the gene matches. This clonotype was obtained from a young man in good health and CMV-seropositive. The specimen sequenced was PBMCs. The gene calls are TRBV6-5 and TRBJ1-5; the match to TRBD1 covers 7 bases. CDR3 loop: CASSRQGQGNQPQHF. CDR3 coding DNA: TGTGCCAGCAGCAGACAGGGACAAGGCAATCAGCCCCAGCATTTT.